Given below is one T cell receptor (beta chain) in context. It has no known antigen specificity. No per-base quality is available; no much larger clone lies one base away. The data stem from a study of T cell changes during pregnancy in multiple sclerosis (dated 2019 in TCRdb). Concerning the study at large: In women with multiple sclerosis, the researchers looked at how the T cell repertoire shifted as pregnancy progressed.

The germline V gene (reference sequence) provides CDR1 SEHNR and CDR2 FQNEAQ. The germline V and J ends show losses of 5 bases and 0 bases respectively, and no gene match explains 3 bases of the junction. The CDR3 measures 14 amino acids from cysteine to phenylalanine. Only the CDR3 part of the read is kept: 42 bases, read in frame from the first base. Library generation was performed with the immunoSEQ multiplex PCR assay. This is the immuneACCESS table as TCRdb keeps it, with only in-frame sequences that have V and J called. A part of the clones is gone; compared with another copy, unresolved V genes explain less than half, and the rest is unexplained. For this sample the table gives roughly 70,000 clones, of which roughly 92% were detected only once. The ten largest clones capture 2% to 2.5% of the sample.

Recombination connected TRBV7-9 to TRBJ1-2, with 7 middle bases fitting TRBD1. Source: peripheral blood, taken before pregnancy. This clonotype originated in a female donor with multiple sclerosis, enrolled in a pregnancy study. The CDR3 corresponds to CASSPQGANYGYTF. The DNA sequence reads TGTGCCAGCAGCCCCCAGGGGGCTAACTATGGCTACACCTTC.